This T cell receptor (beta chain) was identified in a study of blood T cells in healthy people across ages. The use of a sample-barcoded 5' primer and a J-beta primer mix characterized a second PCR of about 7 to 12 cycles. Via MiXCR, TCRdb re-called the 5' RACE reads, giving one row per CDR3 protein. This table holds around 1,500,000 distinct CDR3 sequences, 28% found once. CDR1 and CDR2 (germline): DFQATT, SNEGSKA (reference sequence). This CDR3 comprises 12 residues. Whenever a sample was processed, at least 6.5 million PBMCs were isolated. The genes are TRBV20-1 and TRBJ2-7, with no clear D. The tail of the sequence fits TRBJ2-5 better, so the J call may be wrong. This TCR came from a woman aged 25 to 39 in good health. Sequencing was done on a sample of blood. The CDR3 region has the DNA TGCAGTGCTAGACCGCAGTCGGAGACCCAGTACTTC. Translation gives CSARPQSETQYF.